This T cell receptor (beta chain) comes out of a study of CD8 T cells in ankylosing spondylitis. General study results and limits: Significant enrichment of disease-linked clones was reportedly seen in matched ankylosing spondylitis synovial fluid.

TCRdb independently ran MiXCR on the 5' RACE reads; one entry per CDR3 protein. The sample lists about 150,000 distinct CDR3 sequences, under 45% seen once, with nearly 15% in the top ten. Losses at the gene ends were 9 bases for V and 2 bases for J; bases not matched to a gene: 4. The CDR3 runs 13 residues. This clonotype appeared a few times. Antigen: not known. The source is a male donor with ankylosing spondylitis. Sequenced: synovial fluid, either unsorted or a sorted T cell fraction (not recorded which). The chain is built from TRBV12-3 or TRBV12-4 and TRBJ2-5; 9 nucleotides agree with TRBD2. The CDR3, as DNA: TGTGCCAGTAAGACTAGCGGACAAGAGACCCAGTACTTC. Protein product: CASKTSGQETQYF.